The T cell receptor (beta chain) under discussion was sequenced for a study of blood T cell repertoires in COVID-19. Overall study context: The analysed material was cDNA or gDNA that came from T cells, B-cell-depleted T cells, or PBMCs.

From germline, CDR1 is SGDLS and CDR2 YYNGEE. Trimming left V 0 bases short and J 8 bases short, with 11 bases between. There are 14 residues in the CDR3. Study processing details: Scientists estimated how many nucleated cells there were by amplifying reference gene primers. The repertoire was sequenced with immunoSEQ multiplex PCR; TCRdb's copy has only in-frame clones and lacks some. V, J and clone size are taken as reported in that table, and D and trimming were inferred from the DNA itself. The sample has 250,000 to 350,000 clones; 70% to 90% are singletons. The V gene is TRBV9, the J gene TRBJ2-2; unclear D gene. This sequence was found in a woman aged 65 to 85 with COVID-19, enrolled during active disease. The sample consisted of peripheral blood. CDR3 protein: CASSVETPTGELFF. CDR3 nucleotides: TGTGCCAGCAGCGTAGAAACTCCGACTGGGGAGCTGTTTTTT.